The rows below give T cell receptor beta chains drawn from one sample of a study of molecular identifiers for immune sequencing clone quantification. TCRdb re-called the PCR reads with MiXCR, one entry per CDR3 protein. The sample includes 65,000 or so distinct CDR3 sequences, under 20% seen only once; the top ten take about 1.6%. Input material: naive CD8+ T cells from blood, with Jurkat cell RNA spiked in. These receptors all stem from a human donor in good health. Some libraries in this study had Jurkat cell RNA spiked in. The CDR3 runs from the conserved cysteine through the conserved F or W. The D gene is left open where the match is weak. Clone size is shown for a subset of rows, as once, few, many or a class of expanded clone.

j_gene	v_gene	d_gene	abundance	CDR3aa	CDR3nt
TRBJ2-3	TRBV30	-	many	CAWGFGTTHKDTQYF	TGTGCCTGGGGCTTCGGGACCACCCACAAAGATACGCAGTATTTT
TRBJ2-7	TRBV3-1	-	many	CASSPGHLYEQYF	TGTGCCAGCAGCCCGGGACACCTCTACGAGCAGTACTTC
TRBJ1-2	TRBV10-3	-	many	CAISGGSHGYTF	TGTGCCATCAGTGGGGGCAGCCATGGCTACACCTTC
TRBJ2-7	TRBV2	TRBD2	-	CASSDISGRKVGTSYEQYF	TGTGCCAGCAGTGATATAAGCGGGAGAAAGGTTGGTACCTCCTACGAGCAGTACTTC
TRBJ2-5	TRBV27	TRBD2	-	CASSLVIPSGGGETQYF	TGTGCCAGCAGTTTAGTTATCCCTAGCGGCGGGGGAGAGACCCAGTACTTC
TRBJ1-1	TRBV14	-	few	CASSQYDGDTEAFF	TGTGCCAGCAGCCAATACGACGGTGACACTGAAGCTTTCTTT
TRBJ1-1	TRBV19	-	many	CASIRGDATEAFF	TGTGCCAGTATACGGGGGGACGCCACTGAAGCTTTCTTT
TRBJ2-7	TRBV27	-	few	CASSLPGRVSEQYF	TGTGCCAGCAGTTTACCAGGAAGGGTTTCCGAGCAGTACTTC
TRBJ2-1	TRBV20-1	-	-	CSAADPGYSYNEQFF	TGCAGTGCCGCTGATCCGGGTTACTCCTACAATGAGCAGTTCTTC
TRBJ2-7	TRBV7-8	TRBD1	-	CASSVGQGYEQYF	TGTGCCAGCAGCGTCGGACAGGGCTACGAGCAGTACTTC
TRBJ2-1	TRBV13	-	many	CASSFELVDEQFF	TGTGCCAGCAGCTTTGAGTTAGTCGATGAGCAGTTCTTC
TRBJ2-3	TRBV28	-	many	CASSLGGTSTDTQYF	TGTGCCAGCAGTTTAGGGGGTACTAGCACAGATACGCAGTATTTT
TRBJ2-1	TRBV4-3	-	many	CASSQDIYNEQFF	TGCGCCAGCAGCCAAGATATATACAATGAGCAGTTCTTC
TRBJ2-3	TRBV19	TRBD2	many	CASSTTLAGLVSDTQYF	TGTGCCAGTAGTACCACCTTAGCGGGCCTAGTCTCAGATACGCAGTATTTT
TRBJ2-7	TRBV4-1	-	many	CASSQGTYEQYF	TGCGCCAGCAGCCAAGGAACCTACGAGCAGTACTTC
TRBJ2-1	TRBV12-3/TRBV12-4	TRBD2	many	CASAPVAGKYNEQFF	TGTGCCAGCGCTCCAGTAGCGGGGAAATACAATGAGCAGTTCTTC
TRBJ2-1	TRBV3-1	TRBD2	many	CASSHLGTSGTSYNEQFF	TGTGCCAGCAGCCACCTCGGGACTAGCGGGACTTCCTACAATGAGCAGTTCTTC
TRBJ1-4	TRBV6-5	-	many	CASTEVQGGEEKLFF	TGTGCCAGCACAGAAGTTCAGGGAGGCGAAGAAAAACTGTTTTTT
TRBJ2-1	TRBV5-1	-	few	CASSADWDGTEQFF	TGCGCCAGCAGCGCCGACTGGGACGGCACTGAGCAGTTCTTC
TRBJ2-7	TRBV20-1	-	-	CSARERDTYSYEQYF	TGCAGTGCTAGAGAACGGGACACCTACTCCTACGAGCAGTACTTC
TRBJ2-7	TRBV18	TRBD1	-	CASSRSRGLVESEQYF	TGTGCCAGCTCTAGGTCCAGGGGGCTTGTTGAGAGCGAGCAGTACTTC
TRBJ2-2	TRBV30	-	many	CAWSPPGAGELFF	TGTGCCTGGAGTCCCCCGGGTGCCGGGGAGCTGTTTTTT
TRBJ2-7	TRBV27	TRBD2	many	CASSSGLVLYEQYF	TGTGCCAGCAGTTCCGGACTAGTTCTTTACGAGCAGTACTTC
TRBJ2-2	TRBV14	-	many	CASSGIIYTGELFF	TGTGCCAGCTCGGGGATCATATACACCGGGGAGCTGTTTTTT
TRBJ2-1	TRBV12-3/TRBV12-4	-	many	CASSLARVAANEQFF	TGTGCCAGCAGTTTAGCCAGGGTGGCAGCCAATGAGCAGTTCTTC
TRBJ1-4	TRBV7-4	-	many	CASSLAGGLSATNEKLFF	TGTGCCAGCAGCTTAGCCGGGGGCCTCTCCGCAACTAATGAAAAACTGTTTTTT
TRBJ2-1	TRBV27	TRBD2	-	CASALAGGPHNEQFF	TGTGCCAGCGCTCTGGCGGGAGGGCCCCACAATGAGCAGTTCTTC
TRBJ2-7	TRBV12-3/TRBV12-4	-	many	CASRPHGSYEQYF	TGTGCCAGCAGGCCTCATGGCTCCTACGAGCAGTACTTC
TRBJ1-5	TRBV28	-	many	CASNISPNQPQHF	TGTGCCAGCAATATCAGCCCGAATCAGCCCCAGCATTTT
TRBJ2-7	TRBV29-1	-	-	CSVDEGRYEQYF	TGCAGCGTTGACGAGGGGAGGTACGAGCAGTACTTC
TRBJ2-3	TRBV20-1	-	many	CSAREDRESGTDTQYF	TGCAGTGCTAGAGAAGACCGGGAGTCGGGCACAGATACGCAGTATTTT
TRBJ2-3	TRBV2	-	-	CASMGLTDTQYF	TGTGCCAGCATGGGACTCACAGATACGCAGTATTTT
TRBJ2-2	TRBV27	-	many	CASRTWGQTGELFF	TGTGCCAGCAGAACCTGGGGGCAGACCGGGGAGCTGTTTTTT
TRBJ2-7	TRBV27	TRBD1	many	CASSFQPGTVSYEQYF	TGTGCCAGCAGTTTCCAACCCGGGACAGTGTCCTACGAGCAGTACTTC
TRBJ2-1	TRBV2	TRBD2	few	CASSDGASGSRGNEQFF	TGTGCCAGCAGTGACGGGGCTAGCGGGAGCAGAGGCAATGAGCAGTTCTTC
TRBJ2-1	TRBV5-8	TRBD2	few	CAAQTPLAGFNEQFF	TGTGCCGCACAAACTCCGCTAGCGGGCTTCAATGAGCAGTTCTTC
TRBJ2-2	TRBV12-3/TRBV12-4	-	-	CASSFQHTVTGELFF	TGTGCCAGCAGTTTTCAACATACCGTCACCGGGGAGCTGTTTTTT
TRBJ2-1	TRBV30	-	many	CAWSVLIYNEQFF	TGTGCCTGGAGTGTATTAATCTACAATGAGCAGTTCTTC
TRBJ1-6	TRBV27	TRBD1	many	CASSAHWDSSPLHF	TGTGCCAGCAGTGCGCACTGGGACAGTTCACCCCTCCACTTT
TRBJ2-7	TRBV7-2	-	many	CASSPYGYEQYF	TGTGCCAGCAGCCCGTACGGGTACGAGCAGTACTTC
TRBJ2-3	TRBV10-3	-	many	CATHGLDTQYF	TGTGCCACTCACGGCTTAGATACGCAGTATTTT
TRBJ2-3	TRBV29-1	-	many	CSVGYTDTQYF	TGCAGCGTTGGGTACACAGATACGCAGTATTTT